The clone carrying this TCR beta chain was found a few times. Its specificity is unknown. The source of the sample is a study of T-cell memory formation after mild COVID-19. Overall study results and limits: Pre-infection memory already had some responding clones, implying cross-reactive memory joined. Contracting CD4+ clones were located mainly in CM and EM, and CD8+ clones in EMRA. A balance of CD4 and CD8 characterized clones contracting day 15 to 85, whereas later expanders leaned CD4+.

Researchers used 5'RACE with constant-segment primers to make TCR alpha and TCR beta cDNA libraries that carry sample barcodes and UMIs. TCRdb itself ran the 5' RACE reads through MiXCR, one entry per CDR3 protein. In the table there are some 600,000 distinct CDR3 sequences, approximately 15% of which are singletons. CDR3 length: 15 residues. V was cut by 2 bases and J by 2 bases, with 14 bases left in between. From germline, CDR1 is SGHRS and CDR2 YFSETQ. Specimen: PBMCs or a T cell subset sorted from them (not recorded which). V usage is TRBV5-1 and J usage is TRBJ2-7, with D perhaps matching TRBD2 (5 bases). The clonotype comes from an adult woman who had mild COVID-19 (a few samples of this study predate the infection). Cell type and time point are not known. CDR3 coding DNA: TGCGCCAGCAGCTTCACTTCGGGAAGTACCTACGAGCAGTACTTC. Protein sequence: CASSFTSGSTYEQYF.